This T cell receptor (beta chain) came from a study of technical replicates of blood from a few donors. The length of the CDR3 is 16 residues. The germline V and J ends were trimmed by 3 bases and 0 bases, with 12 bases remaining between them. Germline V CDR1 and CDR2: SGHVS, FQNEAQ. Some clones are missing from TCRdb's copy, which holds only in-frame ones; the method was immunoSEQ multiplex PCR. The top ten hold around 0.4% of the sample, which has about 94,000 clones, 96% seen once. The receptor comes from a human donor in good health. The chain joins TRBV7-8 to TRBJ2-1; D is unresolved. Sequenced: T cells isolated from PBMCs. This chain's CDR3 is CASSFLVGRSYNEQFF. The CDR3 DNA reads as TGTGCCAGCAGCTTTTTAGTGGGCCGCTCCTACAATGAGCAGTTCTTC.